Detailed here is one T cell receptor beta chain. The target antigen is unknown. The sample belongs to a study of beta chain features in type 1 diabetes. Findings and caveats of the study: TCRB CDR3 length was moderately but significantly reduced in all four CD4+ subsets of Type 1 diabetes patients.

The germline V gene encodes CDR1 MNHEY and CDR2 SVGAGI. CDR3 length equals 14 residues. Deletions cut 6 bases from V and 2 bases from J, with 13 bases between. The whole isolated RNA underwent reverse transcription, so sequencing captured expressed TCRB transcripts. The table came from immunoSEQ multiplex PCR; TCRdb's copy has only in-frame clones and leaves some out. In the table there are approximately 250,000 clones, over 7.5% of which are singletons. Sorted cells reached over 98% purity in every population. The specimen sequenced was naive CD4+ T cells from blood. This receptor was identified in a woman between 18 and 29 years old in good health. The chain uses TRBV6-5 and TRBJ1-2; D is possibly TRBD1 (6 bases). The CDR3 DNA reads TGTGCCAGCAGAAATCCCGGACAGAACTATGGCTACACCTTC. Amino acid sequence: CASRNPGQNYGYTF.